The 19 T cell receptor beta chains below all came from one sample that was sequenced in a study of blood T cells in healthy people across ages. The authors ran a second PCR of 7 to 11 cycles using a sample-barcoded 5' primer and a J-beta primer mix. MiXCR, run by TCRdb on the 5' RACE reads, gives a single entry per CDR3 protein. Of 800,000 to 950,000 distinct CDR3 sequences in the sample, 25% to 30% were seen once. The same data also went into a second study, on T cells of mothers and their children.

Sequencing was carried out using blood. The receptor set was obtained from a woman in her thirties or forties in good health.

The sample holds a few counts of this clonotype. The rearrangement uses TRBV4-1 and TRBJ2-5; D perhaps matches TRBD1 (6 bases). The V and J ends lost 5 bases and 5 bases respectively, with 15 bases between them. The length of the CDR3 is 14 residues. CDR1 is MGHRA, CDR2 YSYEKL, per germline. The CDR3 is CASSDYRVGETQYF. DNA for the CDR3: TGCGCCAGCAGCGACTACAGGGTGGGGGAGACCCAGTACTTC.

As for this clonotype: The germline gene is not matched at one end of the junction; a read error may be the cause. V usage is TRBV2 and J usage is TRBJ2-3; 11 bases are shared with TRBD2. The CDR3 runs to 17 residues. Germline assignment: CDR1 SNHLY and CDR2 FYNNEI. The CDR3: CASSVKIAGGLADAQYF. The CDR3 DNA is TGTGCCAGCAGCGTAAAAATAGCGGGGGGGCTCGCAGATGCGCAGTATTTT. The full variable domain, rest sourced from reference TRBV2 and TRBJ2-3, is EPEVTQTPSHQVTQMGQEVILRCVPISNHLYFYWYRQILGQKVEFLVSFYNNEISEKSEIFDDQFSVERPDGSNFTLKIRSTKLEDSAMYFCASSVKIAGGLADAQYFGPGTRLTVL.

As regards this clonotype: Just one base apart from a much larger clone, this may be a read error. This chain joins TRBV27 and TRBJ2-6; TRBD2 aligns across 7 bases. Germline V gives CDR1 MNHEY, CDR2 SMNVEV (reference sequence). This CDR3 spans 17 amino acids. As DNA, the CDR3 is TGTGGCAGCACCAATCGGACGGGGGGAACTGGGGCCAACGTCCTGACTTTC. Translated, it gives CGSTNRTGGTGANVLTF.

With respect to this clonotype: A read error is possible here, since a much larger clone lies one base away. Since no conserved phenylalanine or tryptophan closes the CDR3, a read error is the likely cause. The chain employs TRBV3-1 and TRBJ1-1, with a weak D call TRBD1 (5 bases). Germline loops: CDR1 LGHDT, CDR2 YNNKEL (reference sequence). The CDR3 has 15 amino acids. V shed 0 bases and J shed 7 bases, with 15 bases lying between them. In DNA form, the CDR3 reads TGTGCCAGCAGCCAAGAGGCCGGAGCGAGGGGTGAAGCTTTCCTT. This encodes CASSQEAGARGEAFL.

The CDR3 DNA follows: TGCAGTGCTAAAGAGACCGGCGGTAGCACTGAAGCTTTCTTT. Translating it yields CSAKETGGSTEAFF. This chain joins TRBV20-1 and TRBJ1-1; unclear D gene. Germline V gene lookup returns CDR1 DFQATT and CDR2 SNEGSKA (reference sequence). V lost 4 bases to trimming and J lost 4 bases, with 16 bases between them. The CDR3 consists of 14 residues.

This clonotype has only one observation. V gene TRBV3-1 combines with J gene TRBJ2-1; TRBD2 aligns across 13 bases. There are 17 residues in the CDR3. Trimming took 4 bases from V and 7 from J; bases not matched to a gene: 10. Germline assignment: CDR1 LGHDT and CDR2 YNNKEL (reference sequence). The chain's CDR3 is CASSPKLAGGPRNEQFF. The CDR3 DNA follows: TGTGCCAGCAGCCCTAAACTAGCGGGGGGGCCGCGGAATGAGCAGTTCTTC.

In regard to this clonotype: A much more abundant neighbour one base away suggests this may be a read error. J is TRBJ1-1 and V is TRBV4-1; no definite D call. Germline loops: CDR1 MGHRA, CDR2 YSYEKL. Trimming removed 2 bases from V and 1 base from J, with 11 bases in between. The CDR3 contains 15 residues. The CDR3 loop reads CASSQKFRENTEAFF. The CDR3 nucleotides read TGCGCCAGCAGCCAAAAATTCCGGGAGAACACTGAAGCTTTCTTT.

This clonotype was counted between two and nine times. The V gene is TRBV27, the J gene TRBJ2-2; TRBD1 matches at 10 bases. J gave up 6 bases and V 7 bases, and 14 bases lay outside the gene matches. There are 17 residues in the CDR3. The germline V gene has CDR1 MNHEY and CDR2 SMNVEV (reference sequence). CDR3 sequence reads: CASTRFGTGEQPGELFF. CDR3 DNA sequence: TGTGCCAGCACCCGTTTTGGGACAGGGGAACAACCCGGGGAGCTGTTTTTT.

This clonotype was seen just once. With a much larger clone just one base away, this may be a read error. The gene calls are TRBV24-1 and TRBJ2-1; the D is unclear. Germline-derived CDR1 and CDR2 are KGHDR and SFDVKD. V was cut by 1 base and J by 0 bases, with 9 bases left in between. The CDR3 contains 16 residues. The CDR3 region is CATSDFGPSSYNEQFF. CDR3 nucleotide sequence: TGTGCCACCAGTGATTTCGGACCGAGCTCCTACAATGAGCAGTTCTTC.

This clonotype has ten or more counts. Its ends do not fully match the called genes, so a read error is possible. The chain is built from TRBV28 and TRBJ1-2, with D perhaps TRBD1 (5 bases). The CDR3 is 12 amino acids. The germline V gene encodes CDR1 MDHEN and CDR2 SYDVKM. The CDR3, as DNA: TGCGCCAGCAGCGGGACTGATTATGGCTACACCTTC. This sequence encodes CASSGTDYGYTF.

Written as DNA, the CDR3 is TGTGCCACCAGTGACCCTACCACCTACAATGAGCAGTTCTTC. It encodes CATSDPTTYNEQFF. The V gene is TRBV24-1, the J gene TRBJ2-1; D call uncertain. Germline CDR1 KGHDR, CDR2 SFDVKD. V was cut by 4 bases and J by 2 bases, with 8 bases left in between. The CDR3 runs 14 residues.

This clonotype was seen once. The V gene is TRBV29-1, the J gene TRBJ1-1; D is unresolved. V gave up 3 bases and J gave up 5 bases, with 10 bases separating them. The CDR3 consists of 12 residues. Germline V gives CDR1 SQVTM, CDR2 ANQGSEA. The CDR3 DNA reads TGCAGCGTTGACACGGGTTTTACTGAAGCTTTCTTT. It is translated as CSVDTGFTEAFF.

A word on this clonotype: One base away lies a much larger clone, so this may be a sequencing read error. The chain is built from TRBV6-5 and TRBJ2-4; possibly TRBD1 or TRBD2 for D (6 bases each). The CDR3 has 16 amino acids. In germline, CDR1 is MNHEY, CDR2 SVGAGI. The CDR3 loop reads CVSSYSGGGAKNIQYF. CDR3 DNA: TGTGTCAGCAGTTACTCCGGAGGGGGAGCCAAAAACATTCAGTACTTC.

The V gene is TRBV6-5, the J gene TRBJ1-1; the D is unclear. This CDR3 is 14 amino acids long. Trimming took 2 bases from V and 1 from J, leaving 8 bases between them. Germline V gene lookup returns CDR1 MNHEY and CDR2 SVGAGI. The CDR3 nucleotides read TGTGCCAGCAGTTACGAGGCGGGGAACACTGAAGCTTTCTTT. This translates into CASSYEAGNTEAFF.

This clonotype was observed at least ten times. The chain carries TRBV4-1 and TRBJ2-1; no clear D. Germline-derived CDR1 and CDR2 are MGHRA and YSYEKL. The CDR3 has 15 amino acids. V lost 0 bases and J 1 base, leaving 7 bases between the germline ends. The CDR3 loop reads CASSQEARSYNEQFF. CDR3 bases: TGCGCCAGCAGCCAAGAGGCGCGTTCCTACAATGAGCAGTTCTTC.

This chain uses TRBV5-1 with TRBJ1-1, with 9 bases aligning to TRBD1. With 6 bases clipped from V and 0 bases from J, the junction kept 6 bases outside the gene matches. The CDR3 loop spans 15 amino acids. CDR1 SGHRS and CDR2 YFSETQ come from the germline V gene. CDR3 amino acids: CASTTGGSMNTEAFF. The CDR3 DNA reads TGCGCCAGCACGACAGGGGGAAGCATGAACACTGAAGCTTTCTTT. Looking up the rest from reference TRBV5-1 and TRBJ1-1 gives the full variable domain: KAGVTQTPRYLIKTRGQQVTLSCSPISGHRSVSWYQQTPGQGLQFLFEYFSETQRNKGNFPGRFSGRQFSNSRSEMNVSTLELGDSALYLCASTTGGSMNTEAFFGQGTRLTVV.

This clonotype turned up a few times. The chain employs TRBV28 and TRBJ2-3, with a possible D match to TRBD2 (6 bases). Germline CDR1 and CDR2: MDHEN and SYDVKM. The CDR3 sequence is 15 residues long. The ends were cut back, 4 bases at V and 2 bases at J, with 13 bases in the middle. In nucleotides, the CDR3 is TGTGCCAGCAGTTCACATAGCGGATCCACAGATACGCAGTATTTT. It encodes CASSSHSGSTDTQYF.

The CDR3 DNA follows: TGTGCCAGCAGCTTCATGGCGGGGGGGGGCCCCTACAATGAGCAGTTCTTC. It encodes CASSFMAGGGPYNEQFF. The chain has TRBV7-2 and TRBJ2-1; 9 bases align to TRBD2. Trimming cost V 3 bases and J 2 bases; bases outside gene matches: 8. Germline V lookup: CDR1 SGHTA, CDR2 FQGNSA. The CDR3 consists of 17 residues.

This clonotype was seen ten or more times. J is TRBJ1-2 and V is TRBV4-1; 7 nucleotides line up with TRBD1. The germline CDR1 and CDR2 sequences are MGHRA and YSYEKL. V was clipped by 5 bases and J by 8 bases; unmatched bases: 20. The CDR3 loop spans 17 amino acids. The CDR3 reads CASSRPVEGGAARGYTF. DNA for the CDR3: TGCGCCAGCAGCAGGCCAGTGGAAGGGGGCGCAGCCAGGGGCTACACCTTC.